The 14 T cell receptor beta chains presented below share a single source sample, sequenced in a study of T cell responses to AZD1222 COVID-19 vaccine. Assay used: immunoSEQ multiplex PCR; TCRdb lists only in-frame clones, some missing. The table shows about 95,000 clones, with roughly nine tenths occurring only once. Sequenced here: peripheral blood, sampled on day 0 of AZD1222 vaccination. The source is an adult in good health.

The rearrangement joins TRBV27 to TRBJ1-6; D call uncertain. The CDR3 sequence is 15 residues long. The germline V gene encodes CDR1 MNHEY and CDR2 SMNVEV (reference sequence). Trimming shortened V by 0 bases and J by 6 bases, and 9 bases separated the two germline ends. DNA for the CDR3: TGTGCCAGCAGTTTATCGGCCGGAGGTAATTCACCCCTCCACTTT. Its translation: CASSLSAGGNSPLHF.

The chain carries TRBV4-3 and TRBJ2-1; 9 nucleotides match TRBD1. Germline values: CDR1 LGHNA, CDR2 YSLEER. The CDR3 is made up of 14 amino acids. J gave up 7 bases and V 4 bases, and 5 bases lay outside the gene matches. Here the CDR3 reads CASSLIDRGNEQFF. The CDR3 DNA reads TGCGCCAGCAGCCTCATAGACAGGGGGAATGAGCAGTTCTTC.

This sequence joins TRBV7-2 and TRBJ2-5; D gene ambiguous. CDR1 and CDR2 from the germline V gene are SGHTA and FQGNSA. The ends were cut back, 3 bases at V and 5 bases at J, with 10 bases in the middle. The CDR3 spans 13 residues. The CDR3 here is CASSFGSWETQYF. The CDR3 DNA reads TGTGCCAGCAGCTTTGGGTCCTGGGAGACCCAGTACTTC.

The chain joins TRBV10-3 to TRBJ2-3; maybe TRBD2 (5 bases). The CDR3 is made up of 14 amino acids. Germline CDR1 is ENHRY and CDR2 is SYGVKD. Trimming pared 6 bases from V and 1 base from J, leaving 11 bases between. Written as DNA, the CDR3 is TGTGCCATCAGACCCACCGGGGGCACAGATACGCAGTATTTT. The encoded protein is CAIRPTGGTDTQYF.

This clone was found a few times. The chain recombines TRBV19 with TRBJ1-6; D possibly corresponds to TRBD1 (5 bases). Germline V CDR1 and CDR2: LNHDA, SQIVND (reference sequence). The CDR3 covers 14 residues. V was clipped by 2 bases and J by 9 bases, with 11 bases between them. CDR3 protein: CASSITGKGSPLHF. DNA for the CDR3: TGTGCCAGTAGTATAACAGGAAAGGGTTCACCCCTCCACTTT.

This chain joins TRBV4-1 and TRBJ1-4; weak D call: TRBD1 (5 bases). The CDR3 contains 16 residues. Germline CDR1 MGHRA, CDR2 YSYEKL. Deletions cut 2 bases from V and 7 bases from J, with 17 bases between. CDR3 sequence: CASSQLGPRSSEKLFF. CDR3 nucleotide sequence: TGCGCCAGCAGCCAACTGGGACCCAGGTCGAGTGAAAAACTGTTTTTT.

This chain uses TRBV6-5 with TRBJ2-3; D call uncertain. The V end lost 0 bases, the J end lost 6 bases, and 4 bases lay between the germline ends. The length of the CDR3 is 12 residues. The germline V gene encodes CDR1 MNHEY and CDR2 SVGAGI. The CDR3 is CASSYSGDTQYF. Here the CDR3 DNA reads TGTGCCAGCAGTTACTCGGGCGATACGCAGTATTTT.

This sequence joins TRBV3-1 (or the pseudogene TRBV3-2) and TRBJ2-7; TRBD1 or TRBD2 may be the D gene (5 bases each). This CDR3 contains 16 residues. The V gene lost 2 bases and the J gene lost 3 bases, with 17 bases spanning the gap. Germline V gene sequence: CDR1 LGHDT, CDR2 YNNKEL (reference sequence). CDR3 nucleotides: TGTGCCAGCAGCCAAAGCCCCGGGGCGCTCGGCTACGAGCAGTACTTC. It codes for CASSQSPGALGYEQYF.

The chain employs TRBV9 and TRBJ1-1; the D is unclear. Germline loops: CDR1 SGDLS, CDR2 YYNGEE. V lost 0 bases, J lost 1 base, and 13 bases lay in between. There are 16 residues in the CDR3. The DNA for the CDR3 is TGTGCCAGCAGCGTAGCCTCAACAATAGGGAACACTGAAGCTTTCTTT. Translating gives CASSVASTIGNTEAFF.

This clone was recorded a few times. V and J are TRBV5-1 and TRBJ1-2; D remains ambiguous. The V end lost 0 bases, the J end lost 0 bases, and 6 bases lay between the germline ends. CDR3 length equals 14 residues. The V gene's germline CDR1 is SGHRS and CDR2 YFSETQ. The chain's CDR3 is CASSLAISNYGYTF. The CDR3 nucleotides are TGCGCCAGCAGCTTGGCCATTTCTAACTATGGCTACACCTTC.

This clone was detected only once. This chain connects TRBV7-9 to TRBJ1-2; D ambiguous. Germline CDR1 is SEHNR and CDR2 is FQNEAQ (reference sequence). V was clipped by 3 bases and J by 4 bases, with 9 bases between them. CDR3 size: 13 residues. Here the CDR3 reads CASSLHESYGYTF. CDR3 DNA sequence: TGTGCCAGCAGCTTGCATGAGTCCTATGGCTACACCTTC.

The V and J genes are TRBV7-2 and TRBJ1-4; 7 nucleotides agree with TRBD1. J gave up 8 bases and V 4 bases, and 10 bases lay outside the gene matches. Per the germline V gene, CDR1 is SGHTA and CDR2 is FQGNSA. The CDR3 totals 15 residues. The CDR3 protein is CASSSGQALTEKLFF. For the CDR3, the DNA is TGTGCCAGCAGCTCCGGACAGGCGCTAACAGAAAAACTGTTTTTT. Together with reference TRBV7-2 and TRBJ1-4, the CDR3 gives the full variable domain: GAGVSQSPSNKVTEKGKDVELRCDPISGHTALYWYRQSLGQGLEFLIYFQGNSAPDKSGLPSDRFSAERTGGSVSTLTIQRTQQEDSAVYLCASSSGQALTEKLFFGSGTQLSVL.

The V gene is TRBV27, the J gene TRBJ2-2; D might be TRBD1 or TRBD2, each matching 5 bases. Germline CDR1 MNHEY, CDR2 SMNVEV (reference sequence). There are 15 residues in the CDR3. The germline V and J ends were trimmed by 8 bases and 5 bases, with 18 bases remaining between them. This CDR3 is CASGRRQGGTGELFF. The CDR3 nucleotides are TGTGCCAGCGGGAGACGGCAGGGTGGAACCGGGGAGCTGTTTTTT.

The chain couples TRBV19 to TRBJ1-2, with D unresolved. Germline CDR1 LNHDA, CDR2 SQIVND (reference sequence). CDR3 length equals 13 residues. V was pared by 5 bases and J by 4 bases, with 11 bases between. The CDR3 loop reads CASSPSIGYGYTF. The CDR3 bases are TGTGCCAGTAGTCCTTCTATCGGCTATGGCTACACCTTC.